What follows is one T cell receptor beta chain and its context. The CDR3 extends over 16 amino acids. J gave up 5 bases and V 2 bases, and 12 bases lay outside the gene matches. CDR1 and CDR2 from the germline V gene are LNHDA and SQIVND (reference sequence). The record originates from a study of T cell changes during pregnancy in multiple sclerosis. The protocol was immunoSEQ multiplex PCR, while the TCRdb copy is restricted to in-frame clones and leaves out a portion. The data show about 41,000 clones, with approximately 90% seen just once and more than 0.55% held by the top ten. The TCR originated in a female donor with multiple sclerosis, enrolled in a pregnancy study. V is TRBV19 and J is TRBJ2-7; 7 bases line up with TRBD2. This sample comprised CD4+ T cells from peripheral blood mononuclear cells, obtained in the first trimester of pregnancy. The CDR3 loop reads CASSITWRRGIHEQYF. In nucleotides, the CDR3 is TGTGCCAGTAGTATAACCTGGAGGCGGGGGATCCACGAGCAGTACTTC.